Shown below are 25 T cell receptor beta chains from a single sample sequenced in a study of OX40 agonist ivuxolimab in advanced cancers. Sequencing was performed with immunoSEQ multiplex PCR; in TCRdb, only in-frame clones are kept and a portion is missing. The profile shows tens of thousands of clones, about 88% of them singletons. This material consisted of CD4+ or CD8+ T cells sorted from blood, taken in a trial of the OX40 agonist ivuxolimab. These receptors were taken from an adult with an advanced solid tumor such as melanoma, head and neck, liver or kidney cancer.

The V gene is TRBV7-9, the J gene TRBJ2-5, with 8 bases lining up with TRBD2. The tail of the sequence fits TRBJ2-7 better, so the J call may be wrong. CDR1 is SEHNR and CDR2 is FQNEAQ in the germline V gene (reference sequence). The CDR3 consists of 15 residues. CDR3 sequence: CASSHLSGIGYEQYF. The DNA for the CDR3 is TGTGCCAGCAGCCACCTTAGCGGGATAGGCTACGAGCAGTACTTC.

CDR3 DNA sequence: TGTGCCAGCAGCCCGACCTCCGGGCTAGCGGGAAACAATGAGCAGTTCTTC. Protein: CASSPTSGLAGNNEQFF. The chain joins TRBV5-4 to TRBJ2-1; 9 positions match TRBD2. The CDR3 totals 17 residues. The germline V gene encodes CDR1 SGHNT and CDR2 YYREEE (reference sequence). J was trimmed by 5 bases and V by 4 bases; bases with no gene match: 13.

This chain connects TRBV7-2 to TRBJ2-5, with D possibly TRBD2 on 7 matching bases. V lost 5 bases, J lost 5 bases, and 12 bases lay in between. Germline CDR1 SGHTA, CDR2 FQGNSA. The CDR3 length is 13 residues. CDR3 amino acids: CASSQRGGETQYF. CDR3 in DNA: TGTGCCAGCAGCCAGAGGGGGGGGGAGACCCAGTACTTC.

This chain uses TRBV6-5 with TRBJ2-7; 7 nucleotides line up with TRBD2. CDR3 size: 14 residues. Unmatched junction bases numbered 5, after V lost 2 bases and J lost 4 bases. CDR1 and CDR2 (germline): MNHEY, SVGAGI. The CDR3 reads CASSYGGSRYEQYF. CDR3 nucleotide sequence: TGTGCCAGCAGTTACGGCGGGAGCCGGTACGAGCAGTACTTC.

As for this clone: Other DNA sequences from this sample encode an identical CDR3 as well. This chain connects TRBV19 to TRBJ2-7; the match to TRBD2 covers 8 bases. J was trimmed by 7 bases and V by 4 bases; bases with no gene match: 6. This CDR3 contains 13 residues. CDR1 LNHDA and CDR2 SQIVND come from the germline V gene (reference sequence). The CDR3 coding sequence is TGTGCCAGTAGTAGTACGGGGACTAGGGAGCAGTACTTC. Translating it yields CASSSTGTREQYF.

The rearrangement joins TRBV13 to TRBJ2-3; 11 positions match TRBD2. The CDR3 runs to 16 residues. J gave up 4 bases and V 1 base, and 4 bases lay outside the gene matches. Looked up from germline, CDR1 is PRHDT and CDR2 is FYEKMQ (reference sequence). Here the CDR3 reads CASSLEAGLAADTQYF. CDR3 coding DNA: TGTGCCAGCAGCTTAGAGGCGGGACTAGCGGCAGATACGCAGTATTTT.

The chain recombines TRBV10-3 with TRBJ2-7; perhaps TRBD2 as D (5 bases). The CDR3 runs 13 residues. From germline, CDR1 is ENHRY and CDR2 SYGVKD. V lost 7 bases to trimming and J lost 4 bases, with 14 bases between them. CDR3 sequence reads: CAIMRAPDYEQYF. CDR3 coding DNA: TGTGCCATCATGAGGGCCCCGGATTACGAGCAGTACTTC.

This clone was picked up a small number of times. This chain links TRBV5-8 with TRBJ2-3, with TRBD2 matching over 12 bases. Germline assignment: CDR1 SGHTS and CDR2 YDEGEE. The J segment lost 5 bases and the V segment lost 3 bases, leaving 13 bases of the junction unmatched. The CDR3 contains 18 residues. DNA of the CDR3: TGTGCCAGCAGCTCGGTACTTACTAGCGGGAGGAACCGAGATACGCAGTATTTT. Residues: CASSSVLTSGRNRDTQYF.

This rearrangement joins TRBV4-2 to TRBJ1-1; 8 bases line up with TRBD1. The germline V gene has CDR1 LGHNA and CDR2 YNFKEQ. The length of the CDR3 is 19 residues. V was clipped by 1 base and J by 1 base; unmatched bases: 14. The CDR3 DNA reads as TGTGCCAGCAGCCAAGCCCGATGGTTACCGGGACAGGCGAACACTGAAGCTTTCTTT. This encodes CASSQARWLPGQANTEAFF.

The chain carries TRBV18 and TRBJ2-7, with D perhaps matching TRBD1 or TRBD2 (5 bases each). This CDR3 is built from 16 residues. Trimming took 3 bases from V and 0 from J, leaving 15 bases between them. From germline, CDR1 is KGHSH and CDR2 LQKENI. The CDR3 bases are TGTGCCAGCTCACCTTGGGACCTGGGCGGCTCCTACGAGCAGTACTTC. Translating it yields CASSPWDLGGSYEQYF.

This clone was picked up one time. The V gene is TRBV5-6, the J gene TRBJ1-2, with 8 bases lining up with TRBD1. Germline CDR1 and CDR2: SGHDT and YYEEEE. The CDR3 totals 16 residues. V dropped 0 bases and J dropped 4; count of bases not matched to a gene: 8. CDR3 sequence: CASSLGRGLIAYGYTF. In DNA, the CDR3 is TGTGCCAGCAGCTTGGGCAGGGGGCTCATCGCCTATGGCTACACCTTC.

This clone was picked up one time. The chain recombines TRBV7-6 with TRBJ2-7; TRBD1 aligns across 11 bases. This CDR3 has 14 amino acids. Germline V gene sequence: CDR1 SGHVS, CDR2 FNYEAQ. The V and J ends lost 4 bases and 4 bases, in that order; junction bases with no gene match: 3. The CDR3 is CASSSDRGLYEQYF. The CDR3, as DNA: TGTGCCAGCAGCTCGGACAGGGGGCTATACGAGCAGTACTTC. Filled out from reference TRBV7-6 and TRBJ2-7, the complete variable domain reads GAGVSQSPRYKVTKRGQDVALRCDPISGHVSLYWYRQALGQGPEFLTYFNYEAQQDKSGLPNDRFSAERPEGSISTLTIQRTEQRDSAMYRCASSSDRGLYEQYFGPGTRLTVT.

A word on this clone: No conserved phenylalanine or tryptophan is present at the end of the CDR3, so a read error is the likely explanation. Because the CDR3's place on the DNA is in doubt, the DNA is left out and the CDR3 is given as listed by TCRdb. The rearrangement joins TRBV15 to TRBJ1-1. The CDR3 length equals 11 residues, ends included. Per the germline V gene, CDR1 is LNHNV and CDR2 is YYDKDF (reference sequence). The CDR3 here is CATSRDLVWTL.

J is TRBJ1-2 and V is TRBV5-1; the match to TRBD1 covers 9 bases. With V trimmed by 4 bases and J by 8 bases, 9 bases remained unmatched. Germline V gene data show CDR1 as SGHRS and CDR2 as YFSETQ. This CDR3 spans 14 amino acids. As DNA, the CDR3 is TGCGCCAGCAGCCCTGGACAGGGGAACGGAGGCTACACCTTC. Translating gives CASSPGQGNGGYTF. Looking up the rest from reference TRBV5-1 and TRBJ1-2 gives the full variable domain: KAGVTQTPRYLIKTRGQQVTLSCSPISGHRSVSWYQQTPGQGLQFLFEYFSETQRNKGNFPGRFSGRQFSNSRSEMNVSTLELGDSALYLCASSPGQGNGGYTFGSGTRLTVV.

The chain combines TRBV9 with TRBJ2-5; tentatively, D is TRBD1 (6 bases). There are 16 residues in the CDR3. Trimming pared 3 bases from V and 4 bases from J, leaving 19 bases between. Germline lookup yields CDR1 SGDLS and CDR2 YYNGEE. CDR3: CASSGQEWQDRETQYF. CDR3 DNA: TGTGCCAGCAGCGGACAGGAATGGCAGGATCGAGAGACCCAGTACTTC. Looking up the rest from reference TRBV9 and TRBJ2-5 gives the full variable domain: DSGVTQTPKHLITATGQRVTLRCSPRSGDLSVYWYQQSLDQGLQFLIQYYNGEERAKGNILERFSAQQFPDLHSELNLSSLELGDSALYFCASSGQEWQDRETQYFGPGTRLLVL.

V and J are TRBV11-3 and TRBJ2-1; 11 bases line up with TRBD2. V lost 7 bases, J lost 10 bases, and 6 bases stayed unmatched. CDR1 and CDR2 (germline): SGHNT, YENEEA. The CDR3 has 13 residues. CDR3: CASTQTSGGEQFF. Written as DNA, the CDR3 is TGTGCCAGCACCCAAACTAGCGGGGGCGAGCAGTTCTTC.

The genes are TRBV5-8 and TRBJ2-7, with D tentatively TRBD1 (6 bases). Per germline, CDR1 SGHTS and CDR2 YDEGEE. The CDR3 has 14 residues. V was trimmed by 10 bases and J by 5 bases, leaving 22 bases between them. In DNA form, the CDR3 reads TGTGCCGGAGGACAGTTCTCCGAGTTGAACGAGCAGTACTTC. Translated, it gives CAGGQFSELNEQYF.

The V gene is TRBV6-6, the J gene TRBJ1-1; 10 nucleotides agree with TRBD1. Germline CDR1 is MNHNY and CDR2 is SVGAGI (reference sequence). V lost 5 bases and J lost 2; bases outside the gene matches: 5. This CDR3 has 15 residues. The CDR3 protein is CASSPDRGLNTEAFF. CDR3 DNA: TGTGCCAGCAGTCCCGACAGGGGGCTCAACACTGAAGCTTTCTTT.

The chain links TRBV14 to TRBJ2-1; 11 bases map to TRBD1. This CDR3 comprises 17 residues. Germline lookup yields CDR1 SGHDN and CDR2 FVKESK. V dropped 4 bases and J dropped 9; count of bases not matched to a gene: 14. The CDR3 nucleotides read TGTGCCAGCAGCCTTCCCCTGGGACAGGGGGTTCGAAGTGAGCAGTTCTTC. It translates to CASSLPLGQGVRSEQFF.

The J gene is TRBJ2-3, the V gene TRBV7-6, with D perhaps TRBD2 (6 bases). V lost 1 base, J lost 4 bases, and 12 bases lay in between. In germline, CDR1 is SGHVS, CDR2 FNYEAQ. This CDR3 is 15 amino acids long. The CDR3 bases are TGTGCCAGCAGCTTAGATAAGACTAGATCAGATACGCAGTATTTT. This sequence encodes CASSLDKTRSDTQYF.

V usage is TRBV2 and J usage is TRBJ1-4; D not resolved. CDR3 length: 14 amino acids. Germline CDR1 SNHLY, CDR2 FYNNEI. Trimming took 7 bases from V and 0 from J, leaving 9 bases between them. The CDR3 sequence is CASKRLATNEKLFF. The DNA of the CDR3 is TGTGCCAGCAAACGGCTTGCAACTAATGAAAAACTGTTTTTT.

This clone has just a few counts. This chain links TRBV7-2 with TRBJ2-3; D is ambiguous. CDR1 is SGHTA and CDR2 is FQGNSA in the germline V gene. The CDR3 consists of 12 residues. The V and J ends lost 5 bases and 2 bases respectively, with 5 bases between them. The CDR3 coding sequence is TGTGCCAGCAGCCAAGTCACAGATACGCAGTATTTT. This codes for CASSQVTDTQYF.

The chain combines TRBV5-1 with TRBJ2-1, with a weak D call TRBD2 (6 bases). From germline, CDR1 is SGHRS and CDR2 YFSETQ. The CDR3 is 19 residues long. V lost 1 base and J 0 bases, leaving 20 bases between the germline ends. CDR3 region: CASSLFSGARGSSYNEQFF. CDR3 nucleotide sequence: TGCGCCAGCAGCTTGTTTTCCGGCGCCCGGGGGAGCTCCTACAATGAGCAGTTCTTC.

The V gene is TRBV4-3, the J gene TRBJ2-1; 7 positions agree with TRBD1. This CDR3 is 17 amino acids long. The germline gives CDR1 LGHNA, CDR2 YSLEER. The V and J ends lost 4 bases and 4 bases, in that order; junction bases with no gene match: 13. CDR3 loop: CASSPLYDRVSYNEQFF. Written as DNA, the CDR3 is TGCGCCAGCAGCCCTCTGTACGACAGGGTATCTTACAATGAGCAGTTCTTC.

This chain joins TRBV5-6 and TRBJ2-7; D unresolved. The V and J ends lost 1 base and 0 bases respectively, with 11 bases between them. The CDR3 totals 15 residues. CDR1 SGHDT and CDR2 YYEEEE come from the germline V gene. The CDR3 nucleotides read TGTGCCAGCAGCTTGTTAGGCCCCAGCTCCTACGAGCAGTACTTC. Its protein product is CASSLLGPSSYEQYF.